Listed here are 9 T cell receptor beta chains from one sample, sequenced in a study of OX40 agonist ivuxolimab in advanced cancers. The table came from immunoSEQ multiplex PCR; TCRdb's copy has only in-frame clones and leaves some out. Of approximately 74,000 clones listed, approximately 92% were seen once; the top ten hold around 0.3%. This specimen was CD4+ or CD8+ T cells sorted from blood, taken in a trial of the OX40 agonist ivuxolimab. The source is an adult with an advanced solid tumor such as melanoma, head and neck, liver or kidney cancer.

The V gene is TRBV10-2, the J gene TRBJ2-7, with 9 bases aligning to TRBD2. The ends lost 5 bases at V and 1 base at J; junction bases unmatched: 3. The CDR3 is 14 residues long. Per the germline V gene, CDR1 is WSHSY and CDR2 is SAAADI. CDR3 nucleotide sequence: TGCGCCAGCAGTTTGACTAGCGGTTCCTACGAGCAGTACTTC. Protein: CASSLTSGSYEQYF.

This clone occurred once. This chain uses TRBV30 with TRBJ1-5; 9 nucleotides agree with TRBD1. Germline V gives CDR1 GTSNPN, CDR2 SVGIG (reference sequence). This CDR3 is built from 15 residues. The trim removed 3 bases at V and 1 base at J, leaving 4 bases unmatched. CDR3 residues: CAWREQGASNQPQHF. The CDR3 DNA sequence: TGTGCCTGGAGGGAACAGGGGGCGAGCAATCAGCCCCAGCATTTT.

This clone was seen once. This chain links TRBV6-1 with TRBJ2-7, with D unresolved. CDR3 length: 14 amino acids. V shed 3 bases and J shed 0 bases, with 9 bases lying between them. Germline CDR1 and CDR2: MNHNS and SASEGT. The CDR3 DNA follows: TGTGCCAGCAGTGAGATGGCAGTCTCCTACGAGCAGTACTTC. Amino acid sequence: CASSEMAVSYEQYF.

The chain links TRBV4-1 to TRBJ1-4; D possibly corresponds to TRBD1 (6 bases). The CDR3 loop spans 16 amino acids. In germline, CDR1 is MGHRA, CDR2 YSYEKL. V lost 3 bases, J lost 8 bases, and 19 bases lay in between. The DNA of the CDR3 is TGCGCCAGCAGCCAGGGGGGCCGGGTCCAGAACGAAAAACTGTTTTTT. Its protein is CASSQGGRVQNEKLFF.

This chain uses TRBV5-1 with TRBJ2-2; 9 nucleotides agree with TRBD2. The CDR3 consists of 18 residues. Germline assignment: CDR1 SGHRS and CDR2 YFSETQ. V trimming: 4 bases; J trimming: 3 bases; junction bases outside the gene matches: 13. This CDR3 is CASSNVIGGGAHTGELFF. In nucleotides, the CDR3 is TGCGCCAGCAGCAACGTGATCGGCGGGGGGGCCCACACCGGGGAGCTGTTTTTT.

The J gene is TRBJ2-5, the V gene TRBV2; 7 bases align to TRBD2. Germline-derived CDR1 and CDR2 are SNHLY and FYNNEI. The J segment lost 5 bases and the V segment lost 3 bases, leaving 6 bases of the junction unmatched. The CDR3 is made up of 14 amino acids. CDR3 sequence reads: CASSDATSHETQYF. CDR3 DNA sequence: TGTGCCAGCAGTGACGCGACTAGCCATGAGACCCAGTACTTC.

This chain joins TRBV6-5 and TRBJ1-2; no definite D call. Germline assignment: CDR1 MNHEY and CDR2 SVGAGI. V was cut by 5 bases and J by 2 bases, with 6 bases left in between. This CDR3 comprises 12 residues. The CDR3: CASSDQNYGYTF. DNA for the CDR3: TGTGCCAGCAGTGACCAAAACTATGGCTACACCTTC.

This sequence joins TRBV5-1 and TRBJ2-2, with 10 bases fitting TRBD1. The CDR3 is 15 residues long. In germline, CDR1 is SGHRS, CDR2 YFSETQ. Losses at the gene ends were 5 bases for V and 3 bases for J; bases not matched to a gene: 4. The CDR3 DNA sequence: TGCGCCAGCAGTCCGGGACAGGGGTACACCGGGGAGCTGTTTTTT. It translates to CASSPGQGYTGELFF.

This clone was picked up one time. This chain joins TRBV9 and TRBJ2-1; perhaps TRBD2 as D (6 bases). This CDR3 has 15 amino acids. Trimming removed 1 base at V and 0 bases at J, with 8 bases between. The germline gives CDR1 SGDLS, CDR2 YYNGEE. CDR3 coding DNA: TGTGCCAGCAGCGTAATGCGGGGCTCCTACAATGAGCAGTTCTTC. This sequence encodes CASSVMRGSYNEQFF.